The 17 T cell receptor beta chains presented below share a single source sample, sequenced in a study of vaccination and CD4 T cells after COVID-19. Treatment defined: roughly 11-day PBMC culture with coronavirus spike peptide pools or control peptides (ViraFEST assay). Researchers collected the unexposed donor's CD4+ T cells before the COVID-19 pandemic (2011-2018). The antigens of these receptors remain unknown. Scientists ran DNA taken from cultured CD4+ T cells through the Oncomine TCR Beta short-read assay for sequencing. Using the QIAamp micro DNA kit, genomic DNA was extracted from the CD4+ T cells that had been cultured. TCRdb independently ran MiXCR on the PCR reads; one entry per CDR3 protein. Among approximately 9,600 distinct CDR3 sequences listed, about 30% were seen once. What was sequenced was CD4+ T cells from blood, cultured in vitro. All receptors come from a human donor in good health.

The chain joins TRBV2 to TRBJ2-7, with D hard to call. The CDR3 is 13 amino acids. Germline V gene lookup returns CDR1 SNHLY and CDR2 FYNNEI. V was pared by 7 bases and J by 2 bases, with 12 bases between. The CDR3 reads CASTQRPTYEQYF. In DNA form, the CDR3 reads TGTGCCAGCACCCAGAGGCCGACCTACGAGCAGTACTTC.

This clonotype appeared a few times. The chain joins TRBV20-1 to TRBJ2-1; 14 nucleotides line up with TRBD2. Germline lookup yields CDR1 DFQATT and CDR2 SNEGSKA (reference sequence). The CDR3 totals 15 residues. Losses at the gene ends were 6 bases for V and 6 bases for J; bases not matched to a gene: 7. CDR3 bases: TGCAGTGCCAGGACTAGCGGGAGGCCGTCCAATGAGCAGTTCTTC. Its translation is CSARTSGRPSNEQFF.

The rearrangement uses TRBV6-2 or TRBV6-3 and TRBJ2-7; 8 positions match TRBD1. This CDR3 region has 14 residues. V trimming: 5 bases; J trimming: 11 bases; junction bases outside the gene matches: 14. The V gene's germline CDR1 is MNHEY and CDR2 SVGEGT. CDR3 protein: CASSQDRVLALEYF. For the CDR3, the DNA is TGTGCCAGCAGTCAGGACAGGGTCCTTGCGTTAGAGTACTTC.

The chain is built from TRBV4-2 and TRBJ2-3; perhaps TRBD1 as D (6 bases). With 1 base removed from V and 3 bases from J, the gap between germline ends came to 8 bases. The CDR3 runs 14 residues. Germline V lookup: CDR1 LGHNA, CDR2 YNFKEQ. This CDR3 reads CASSQVGGTDTQYF. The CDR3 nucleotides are TGTGCCAGCAGCCAAGTAGGGGGTACAGATACGCAGTATTTT.

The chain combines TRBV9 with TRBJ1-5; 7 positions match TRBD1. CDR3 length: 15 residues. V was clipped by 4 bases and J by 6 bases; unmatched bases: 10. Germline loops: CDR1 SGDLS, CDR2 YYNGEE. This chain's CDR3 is CASSFQGVTGQPQHF. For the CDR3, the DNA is TGTGCCAGCAGCTTCCAGGGGGTTACCGGTCAGCCCCAGCATTTT.

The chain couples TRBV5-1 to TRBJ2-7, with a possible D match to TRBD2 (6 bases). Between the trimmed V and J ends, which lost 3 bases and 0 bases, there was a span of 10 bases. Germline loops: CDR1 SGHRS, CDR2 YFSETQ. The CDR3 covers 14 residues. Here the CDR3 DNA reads TGCGCCAGCAGCTGGGACTCCATCTCCTACGAGCAGTACTTC. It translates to CASSWDSISYEQYF.

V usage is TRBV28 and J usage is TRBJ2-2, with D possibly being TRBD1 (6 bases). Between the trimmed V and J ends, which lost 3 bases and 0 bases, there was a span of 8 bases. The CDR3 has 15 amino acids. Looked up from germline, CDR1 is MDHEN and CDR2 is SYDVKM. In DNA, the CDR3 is TGTGCCAGCAGTTTGGGGGCCCCGAACACCGGGGAGCTGTTTTTT. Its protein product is CASSLGAPNTGELFF.

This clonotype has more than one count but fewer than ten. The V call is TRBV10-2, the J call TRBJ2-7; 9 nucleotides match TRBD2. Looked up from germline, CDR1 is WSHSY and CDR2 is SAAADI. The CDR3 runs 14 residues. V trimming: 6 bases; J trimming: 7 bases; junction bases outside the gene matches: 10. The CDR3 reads CASSGGGGRDEQYF. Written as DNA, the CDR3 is TGCGCCAGCAGCGGGGGGGGCGGGAGGGATGAGCAGTACTTC.

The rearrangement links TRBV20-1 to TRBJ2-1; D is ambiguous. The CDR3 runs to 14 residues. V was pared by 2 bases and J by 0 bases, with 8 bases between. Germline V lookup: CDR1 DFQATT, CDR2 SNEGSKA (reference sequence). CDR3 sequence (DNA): TGCAGTGCTAGAAACACCATCTCCTACAATGAGCAGTTCTTC. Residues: CSARNTISYNEQFF.

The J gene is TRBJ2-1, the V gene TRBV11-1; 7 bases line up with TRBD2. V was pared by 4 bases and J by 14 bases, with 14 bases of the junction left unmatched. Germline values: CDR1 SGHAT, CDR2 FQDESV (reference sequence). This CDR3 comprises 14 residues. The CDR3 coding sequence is TGTGCCAGCAGCTCGGTCTCTGCGCGGGAGAAAAAGTTCTTC. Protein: CASSSVSAREKKFF.

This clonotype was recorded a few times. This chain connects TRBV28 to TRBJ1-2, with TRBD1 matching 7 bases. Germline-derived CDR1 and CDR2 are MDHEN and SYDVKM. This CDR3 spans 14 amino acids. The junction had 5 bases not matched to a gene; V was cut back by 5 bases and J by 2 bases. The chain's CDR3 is CASSMGQINYGYTF. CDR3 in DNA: TGTGCCAGCAGTATGGGACAGATAAACTATGGCTACACCTTC.

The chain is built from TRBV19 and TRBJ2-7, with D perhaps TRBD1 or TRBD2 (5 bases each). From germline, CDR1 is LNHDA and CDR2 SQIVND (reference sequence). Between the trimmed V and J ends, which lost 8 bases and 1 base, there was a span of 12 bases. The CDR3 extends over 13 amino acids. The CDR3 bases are TGTGCCAGTTCCCGGGACCAGTCCTACGAGCAGTACTTC. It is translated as CASSRDQSYEQYF.

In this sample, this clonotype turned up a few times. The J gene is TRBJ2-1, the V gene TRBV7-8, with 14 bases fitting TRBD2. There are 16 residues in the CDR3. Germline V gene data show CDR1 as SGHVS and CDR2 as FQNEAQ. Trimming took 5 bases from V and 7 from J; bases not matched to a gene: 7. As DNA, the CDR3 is TGTGCCAGCAGCAGAGGACTAGCGGGAGGTTCAAATGAGCAGTTCTTC. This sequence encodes CASSRGLAGGSNEQFF.

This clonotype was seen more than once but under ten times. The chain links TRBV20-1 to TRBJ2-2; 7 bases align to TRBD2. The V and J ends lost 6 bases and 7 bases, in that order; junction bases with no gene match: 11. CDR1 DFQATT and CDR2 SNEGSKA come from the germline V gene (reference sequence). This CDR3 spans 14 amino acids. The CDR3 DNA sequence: TGCAGTGCCCAGAGGAGGGAGCGGGGCGGGGAGCTGTTTTTT. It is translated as CSAQRRERGGELFF.

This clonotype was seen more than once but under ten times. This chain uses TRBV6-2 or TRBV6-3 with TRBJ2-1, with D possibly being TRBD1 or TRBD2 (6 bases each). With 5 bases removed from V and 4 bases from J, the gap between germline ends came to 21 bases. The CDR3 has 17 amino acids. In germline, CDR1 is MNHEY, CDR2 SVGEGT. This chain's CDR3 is CASSPWGAGRDYNEQFF. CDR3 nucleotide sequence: TGTGCCAGCAGTCCCTGGGGGGCGGGAAGGGATTACAATGAGCAGTTCTTC.

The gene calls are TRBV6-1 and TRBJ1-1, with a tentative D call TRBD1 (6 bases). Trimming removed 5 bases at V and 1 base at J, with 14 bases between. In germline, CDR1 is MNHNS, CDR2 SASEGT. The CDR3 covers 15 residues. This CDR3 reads CASSPLGAPNTEAFF. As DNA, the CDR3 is TGTGCCAGCAGTCCTCTGGGGGCCCCGAACACTGAAGCTTTCTTT.

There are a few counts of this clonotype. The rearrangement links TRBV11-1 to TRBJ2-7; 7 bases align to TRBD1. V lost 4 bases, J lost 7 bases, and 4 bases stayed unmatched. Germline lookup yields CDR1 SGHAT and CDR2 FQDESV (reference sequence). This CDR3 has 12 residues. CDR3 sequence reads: CASSSDREEQYF. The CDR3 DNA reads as TGTGCCAGCAGCTCCGACAGGGAAGAGCAGTACTTC.